This T cell receptor beta chain was observed in a study of blood T cells in healthy people across ages. Findings and caveats of the study: Shifts in expanded clonotypes may have been confounded by donor CMV status, which was unknown. Researchers judged that diversity estimates from one million T cells fell short of true values.

A sample-barcoded 5' primer and a J-beta primer mix were used in a second PCR of about 7 to 12 cycles. One entry per CDR3 protein results from TCRdb running MiXCR on the 5' RACE reads. The data show 1.5 million to 2 million distinct CDR3 sequences, roughly 43% seen once. Comment on this clonotype: Its antigen is not identified.

CDR3 length: 14 residues. The V and J ends lost 6 bases and 7 bases, in that order; junction bases with no gene match: 9. The germline gives CDR1 SQVTM, CDR2 ANQGSEA. V gene TRBV29-1 combines with J gene TRBJ2-1; 10 nucleotides line up with TRBD2. The origin of this receptor is a human donor in good health. Material: blood. DNA for the CDR3: TGCAGCGTAGCGGGGGGGTCCATAAAGAATGAGCAGTTCTTC. This translates into CSVAGGSIKNEQFF.